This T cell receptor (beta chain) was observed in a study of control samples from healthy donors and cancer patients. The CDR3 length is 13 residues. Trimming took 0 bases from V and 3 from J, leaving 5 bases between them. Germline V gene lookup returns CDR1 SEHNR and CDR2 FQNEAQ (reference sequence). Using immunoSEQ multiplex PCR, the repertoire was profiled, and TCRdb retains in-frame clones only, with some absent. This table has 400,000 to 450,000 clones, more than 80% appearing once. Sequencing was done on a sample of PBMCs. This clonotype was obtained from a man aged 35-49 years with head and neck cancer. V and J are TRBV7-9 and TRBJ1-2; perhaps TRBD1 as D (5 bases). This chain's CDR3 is CASSLAGDYGYTF. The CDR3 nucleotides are TGTGCCAGCAGCTTAGCAGGGGACTATGGCTACACCTTC.